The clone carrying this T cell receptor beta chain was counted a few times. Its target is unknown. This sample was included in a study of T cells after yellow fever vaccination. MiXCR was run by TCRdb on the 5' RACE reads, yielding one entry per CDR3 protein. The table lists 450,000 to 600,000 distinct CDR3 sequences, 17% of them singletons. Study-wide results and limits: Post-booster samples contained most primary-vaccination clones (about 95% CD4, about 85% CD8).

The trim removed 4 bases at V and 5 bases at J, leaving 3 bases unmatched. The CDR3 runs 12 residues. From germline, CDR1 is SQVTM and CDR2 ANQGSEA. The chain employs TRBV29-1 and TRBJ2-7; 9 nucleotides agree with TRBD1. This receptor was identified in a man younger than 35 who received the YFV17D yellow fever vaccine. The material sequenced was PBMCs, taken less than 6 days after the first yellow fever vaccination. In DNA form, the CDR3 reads TGCAGCGTTGGGACAGGGGAGAACGAGCAGTACGTC. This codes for CSVGTGENEQYV.